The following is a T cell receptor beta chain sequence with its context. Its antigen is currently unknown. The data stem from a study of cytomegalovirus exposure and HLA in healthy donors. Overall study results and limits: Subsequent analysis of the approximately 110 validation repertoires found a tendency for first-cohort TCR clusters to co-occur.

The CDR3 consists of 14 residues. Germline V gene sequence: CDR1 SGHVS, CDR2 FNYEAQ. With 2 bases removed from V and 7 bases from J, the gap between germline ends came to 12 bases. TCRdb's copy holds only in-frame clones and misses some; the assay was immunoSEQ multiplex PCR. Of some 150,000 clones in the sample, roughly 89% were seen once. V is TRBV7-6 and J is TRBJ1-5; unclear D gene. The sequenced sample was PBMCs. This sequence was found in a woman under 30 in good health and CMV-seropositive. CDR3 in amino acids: CASSLRSGAQPQHF. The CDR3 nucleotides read TGTGCCAGCAGCTTACGCTCAGGCGCCCAGCCCCAGCATTTT.